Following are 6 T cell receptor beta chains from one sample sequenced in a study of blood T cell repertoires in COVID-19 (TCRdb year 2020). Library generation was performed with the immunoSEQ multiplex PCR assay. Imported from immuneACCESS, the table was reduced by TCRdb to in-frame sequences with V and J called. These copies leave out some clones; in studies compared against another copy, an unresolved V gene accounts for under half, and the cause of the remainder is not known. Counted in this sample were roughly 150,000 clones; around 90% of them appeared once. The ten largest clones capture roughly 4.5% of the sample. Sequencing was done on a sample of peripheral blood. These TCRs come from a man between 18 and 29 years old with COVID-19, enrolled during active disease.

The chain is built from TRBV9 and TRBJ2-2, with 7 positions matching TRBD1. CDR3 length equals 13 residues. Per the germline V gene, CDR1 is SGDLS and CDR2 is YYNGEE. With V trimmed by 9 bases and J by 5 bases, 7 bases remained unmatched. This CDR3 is CATRTGQTGELFF. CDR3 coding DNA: TGTGCCACCAGGACAGGCCAAACCGGGGAGCTGTTTTTT.

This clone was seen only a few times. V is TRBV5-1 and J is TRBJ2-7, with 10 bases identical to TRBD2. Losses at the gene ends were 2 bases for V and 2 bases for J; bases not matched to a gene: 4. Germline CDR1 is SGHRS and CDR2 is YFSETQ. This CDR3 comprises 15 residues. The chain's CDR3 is CASSLGLAETYEQYF. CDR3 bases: TGCGCCAGCAGCTTAGGACTAGCGGAGACCTACGAGCAGTACTTC.

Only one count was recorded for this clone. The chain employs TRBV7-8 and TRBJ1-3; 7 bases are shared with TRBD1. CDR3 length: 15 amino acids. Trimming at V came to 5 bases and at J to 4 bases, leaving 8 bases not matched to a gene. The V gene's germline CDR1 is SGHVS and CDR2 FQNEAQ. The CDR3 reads CASSMTGQSGNTIYF. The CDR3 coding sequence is TGTGCCAGCAGCATGACAGGGCAGTCCGGAAACACCATATATTTT.

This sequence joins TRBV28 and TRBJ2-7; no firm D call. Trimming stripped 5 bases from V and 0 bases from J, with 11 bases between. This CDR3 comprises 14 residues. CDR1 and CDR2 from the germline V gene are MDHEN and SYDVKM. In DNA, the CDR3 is TGTGCCAGCAGTCTACAGAGATACTCCTACGAGCAGTACTTC. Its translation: CASSLQRYSYEQYF.

Written as DNA, the CDR3 is TGTGCCAGTAGTTCTACAGGGTCCTTGAACACTGAAGCTTTCTTT. It codes for CASSSTGSLNTEAFF. This chain connects TRBV19 to TRBJ1-1, with D maybe TRBD1 (6 bases). Per the germline V gene, CDR1 is LNHDA and CDR2 is SQIVND (reference sequence). This CDR3 is built from 15 residues. Trimming cost V 5 bases and J 0 bases, with 13 bases left between them.

This CDR3 is CASSLGSGSIYEQYF. Here the CDR3 DNA reads TGTGCCAGCAGCTTAGGAAGCGGGAGTATCTACGAGCAGTACTTC. V gene TRBV13 combines with J gene TRBJ2-7; TRBD2 matches at 8 bases. CDR3 length equals 15 residues. The V and J ends lost 0 bases and 3 bases, in that order; junction bases with no gene match: 4. Germline lookup yields CDR1 PRHDT and CDR2 FYEKMQ (reference sequence).